The following is a T cell receptor beta chain sequence with its context. Antigen specificity is unknown. V shed 0 bases and J shed 0 bases, with 10 bases lying between them. In germline, CDR1 is SGHRS, CDR2 YFSETQ. The CDR3 spans 16 residues. This sample is part of a study of cytomegalovirus exposure and HLA in healthy donors. Study as a whole: Prior work identified 120 million or so unique TCR beta sequences in around 170 million T cells. Study findings and constraints: Most TCR beta V segments were productive about 87% or about 30% of the time in an earlier analysis.

PCR used 60 Vbeta primers and 13 Jbeta primers. In the study's own analysis: About 12 million shared chains were among the approximately 87 million unique TCR beta chains that a later analysis counted. Some clones are missing from TCRdb's copy, which holds only in-frame ones; the method was immunoSEQ multiplex PCR. Clonal size and the V and J genes are those of that table, whereas D and trimming came from the DNA. This sample carries more than 80,000 clones, about 64% of them seen once, and the ten largest clones take 2.5% to 3.5%. The chain joins TRBV5-1 to TRBJ1-3; a possible D gene is TRBD1 (5 bases). This sequence originates from a female donor in good health and CMV-seronegative. Sample: PBMCs. CDR3 residues: CASSLEEGTSGNTIYF. The CDR3 DNA reads TGCGCCAGCAGCTTGGAGGAGGGGACCTCTGGAAACACCATATATTTT.